These 15 T cell receptor beta chains share one sample of origin, sequenced in a study of cytomegalovirus exposure and HLA in healthy donors. 13 Jbeta primers and 60 Vbeta primers were used for the PCR. The protocol was immunoSEQ multiplex PCR, while the TCRdb copy is restricted to in-frame clones and leaves out a portion. Of fewer than 200,000 clones in the sample, approximately 80% were seen once. The sequenced sample was PBMCs. Receptors originate from a man aged 25 to 40 in good health and CMV-seronegative.

This rearrangement joins TRBV28 to TRBJ1-5; D perhaps matches TRBD1 (5 bases). The CDR3 loop spans 16 amino acids. V dropped 2 bases and J dropped 5 bases, with 16 bases sitting between them. The germline gives CDR1 MDHEN, CDR2 SYDVKM. In nucleotides, the CDR3 is TGTGCCAGCAGTTTAAGGTCCTGGACATCGGATCAGCCCCAGCATTTT. Its protein product is CASSLRSWTSDQPQHF.

The rearrangement joins TRBV5-1 to TRBJ1-5; D remains unclear. CDR3 size: 15 residues. V lost 0 bases and J 3 bases, leaving 10 bases between the germline ends. Looked up from germline, CDR1 is SGHRS and CDR2 is YFSETQ. This CDR3 is CASSLGEVPNQPQHF. CDR3 in DNA: TGCGCCAGCAGCTTGGGGGAGGTCCCCAATCAGCCCCAGCATTTT.

This chain links TRBV6-5 with TRBJ2-7; 9 bases fit TRBD1. The V gene end was trimmed by 6 bases and the J gene end by 4 bases; junction bases not matched to a gene: 4. Germline loops: CDR1 MNHEY, CDR2 SVGAGI. This CDR3 comprises 13 residues. CDR3 in amino acids: CASRSGQGYEQYF. CDR3 DNA: TGTGCCAGCAGGTCGGGACAGGGTTACGAGCAGTACTTC.

The genes are TRBV11-2 and TRBJ2-7, with D uncertain. CDR1 and CDR2 from the germline V gene are SGHAT and FQNNGV. This CDR3 is built from 11 residues. Trimming shortened V by 5 bases and J by 6 bases, and 8 bases separated the two germline ends. CDR3 nucleotide sequence: TGTGCCAGCAGCCTATACTCCGAGCAGTACTTC. Translated: CASSLYSEQYF.

The chain links TRBV5-8 to TRBJ1-5; no reliable D call. With 2 bases removed from V and 5 bases from J, the gap between germline ends came to 8 bases. This CDR3 comprises 13 residues. Germline V gives CDR1 SGHTS, CDR2 YDEGEE. The CDR3 loop reads CASSLAEDQPQHF. The DNA for the CDR3 is TGTGCCAGCAGCTTAGCGGAGGATCAGCCCCAGCATTTT.

This clone appeared a single time. This chain connects TRBV28 to TRBJ1-2; D possibly corresponds to TRBD1 (6 bases). The V gene's germline CDR1 is MDHEN and CDR2 SYDVKM. The CDR3 loop spans 12 amino acids. Deletions cut 10 bases from V and 3 bases from J, with 12 bases between. CDR3 in amino acids: CATWTADYGYTF. The DNA of the CDR3 is TGTGCCACATGGACAGCGGACTATGGCTACACCTTC.

The chain joins TRBV2 to TRBJ2-1; 8 bases align to TRBD1. Germline V gene data show CDR1 as SNHLY and CDR2 as FYNNEI. V was clipped by 8 bases and J by 4 bases; unmatched bases: 10. The CDR3 sequence is 15 residues long. This CDR3 reads CASSPAGQGYNEQFF. In DNA, the CDR3 is TGTGCCAGCTCCCCGGCAGGACAGGGATACAATGAGCAGTTCTTC.

This chain joins TRBV25-1 and TRBJ1-3; D is ambiguous. V shed 9 bases and J shed 11 bases, with 20 bases lying between them. The CDR3 is made up of 13 amino acids. CDR1 and CDR2 from the germline V gene are MGHDK and SYGVNS. The CDR3 region is CASRPNWRDAIYF. For the CDR3, the DNA is TGTGCCAGTCGCCCCAATTGGAGGGATGCCATATATTTT.

The V and J genes are TRBV4-2 and TRBJ2-1; D uncertain. Trimming shortened V by 1 base and J by 10 bases, and 8 bases separated the two germline ends. In germline, CDR1 is LGHNA, CDR2 YNFKEQ. This CDR3 has 12 amino acids. CDR3 DNA: TGTGCCAGCAGCCAAGGTCGTCCGGAGCAGTTCTTC. Its protein product is CASSQGRPEQFF.

A single count supports this clone. This chain joins TRBV27 and TRBJ2-7; D may be TRBD1 (6 bases). Germline values: CDR1 MNHEY, CDR2 SMNVEV (reference sequence). CDR3 length: 15 amino acids. The ends were cut back, 0 bases at V and 0 bases at J, with 9 bases in the middle. This CDR3 reads CASSLSGDNSYEQYF. The CDR3 DNA sequence: TGTGCCAGCAGTTTATCGGGGGACAACTCCTACGAGCAGTACTTC.

The rearrangement uses TRBV5-1 and TRBJ2-7, with 10 bases that match TRBD2. Germline CDR1 reads SGHRS; CDR2 reads YFSETQ. V dropped 0 bases and J dropped 6; count of bases not matched to a gene: 6. The CDR3 spans 15 residues. The CDR3 nucleotides read TGCGCCAGCAGCTTGGTTCTAGCGGGAGTTTCCGAGCAGTACTTC. Translated: CASSLVLAGVSEQYF.

This chain links TRBV6-5 with TRBJ2-5; 8 bases align to TRBD2. The length of the CDR3 is 16 residues. The J segment lost 5 bases and the V segment lost 3 bases, leaving 11 bases of the junction unmatched. Looked up from germline, CDR1 is MNHEY and CDR2 is SVGAGI. This chain's CDR3 is CASSYFPQRGLETQYF. In DNA form, the CDR3 reads TGTGCCAGCAGTTATTTCCCCCAGCGGGGGTTGGAGACCCAGTACTTC.

The V gene is TRBV28, the J gene TRBJ2-4; D is perhaps TRBD2 (6 bases). V lost 3 bases and J lost 3, with 12 bases in between. Germline CDR1 reads MDHEN; CDR2 reads SYDVKM. There are 15 residues in the CDR3. The CDR3 loop is CASSLWGRSKNIQYF. CDR3 nucleotides: TGTGCCAGCAGTTTGTGGGGGAGGAGCAAAAACATTCAGTACTTC.

Points on this clone: The sample holds other DNA sequences that translate to the same CDR3. J is TRBJ1-1 and V is TRBV7-2, with D maybe TRBD1 (6 bases). Trimming left V 0 bases short and J 1 base short, with 6 bases between. CDR1 and CDR2 from the germline V gene are SGHTA and FQGNSA. The CDR3 is 14 amino acids. The CDR3 here is CASSLAGGNTEAFF. The CDR3, as DNA: TGTGCCAGCAGCTTAGCAGGGGGGAACACTGAAGCTTTCTTT.

The chain uses TRBV6-5 and TRBJ2-7, with 7 bases aligning to TRBD2. The V segment lost 7 bases and the J segment 2 bases; nucleotides outside the gene matches: 8. Germline-derived CDR1 and CDR2 are MNHEY and SVGAGI. The CDR3 is made up of 14 amino acids. CDR3 nucleotides: TGTGCCAGCATTTCAAGCGGGACCACCTACGAGCAGTACTTC. Translating gives CASISSGTTYEQYF.